This TCR beta chain was sequenced for a study of cytomegalovirus exposure and HLA in healthy donors. General observations from the study: For presence/absence analyses, sequencing depth was assumed to be roughly uniform across donors. Analysis was carried out at a later point, and it linked a missense DCLRE1C variant to TCR beta V- and J-gene trimming. Rarity held for most TCR sequences, but there were some public TCRs that occurred in many donors.

This PCR relied on a set of 60 Vbeta primers and 13 Jbeta primers. Data came from immunoSEQ multiplex PCR; TCRdb stores just in-frame clones and leaves some out. The repertoire holds 130,000 or so clones, approximately 76% seen once, with 1.5% to 2% in the top ten. This CDR3 has 14 amino acids. V was clipped by 7 bases and J by 2 bases; unmatched bases: 8. Germline V gives CDR1 ENHRY, CDR2 SYGVKD. Of note for this clone: Its antigen remains unknown.

The receptor was derived from a middle-aged man in good health and CMV-seronegative. The gene calls are TRBV10-3 and TRBJ2-7, with TRBD2 identical over 7 bases. Sequencing used PBMCs. The CDR3 sequence: CAIKRGSGAYEQYF. The CDR3 coding sequence is TGTGCCATCAAGCGGGGTAGCGGAGCCTACGAGCAGTACTTC.